This entry lists 8 T cell receptor beta chains sequenced from one sample in a study of response to subunit inactivated influenza vaccine. Using its own MiXCR run on the RT-PCR reads, TCRdb lists one record per CDR3 protein. The sample comprises roughly 700,000 distinct CDR3 sequences, approximately 14% of which are singletons, and more than 9% rests with the top ten. The sample in question was PBMCs from blood, obtained about 12 days after vaccination. The origin of the receptors is a man aged 45-65 years who received an inactivated influenza vaccine.

V usage is TRBV5-1 and J usage is TRBJ2-3; D remains unclear. Trimming removed 6 bases at V and 5 bases at J, with 13 bases between. The CDR3 contains 13 residues. Germline V CDR1 and CDR2: SGHRS, YFSETQ. The DNA for the CDR3 is TGCGCCAGCACCTCTTTACGAGGAGATACGCAGTATTTT. Translated, it gives CASTSLRGDTQYF.

This chain connects TRBV7-9 to TRBJ2-4; D unresolved. CDR1 and CDR2 (germline): SEHNR, FQNEAQ (reference sequence). This CDR3 has 13 residues. Trimming removed 5 bases from V and 1 base from J, with 6 bases in between. The CDR3 nucleotides are TGTGCCAGCAGCGCGAGTGCCAAAAACATTCAGTACTTC. The encoded protein is CASSASAKNIQYF. The variable domain in full, with the rest retrieved from reference TRBV7-9 and TRBJ2-4, is DTGVSQNPRHKITKRGQNVTFRCDPISEHNRLYWYRQTLGQGPEFLTYFQNEAQLEKSRLLSDRFSAERPKGSFSTLEIQRTEQGDSAMYLCASSASAKNIQYFGAGTRLSVL.

This clonotype has more than one count but fewer than ten. An end of the junction does not agree with germline; a read error may underlie this. The V gene is TRBV29-1, the J gene TRBJ2-5; D is perhaps TRBD1 or TRBD2 (5 bases each). Per the germline V gene, CDR1 is SQVTM and CDR2 is ANQGSEA. The CDR3 totals 10 residues. CDR3 nucleotide sequence: TGTCAGGCAGGGACGGAGACCCAGTACTTC. It is translated as CQAGTETQYF.

This clonotype was seen more than once but under ten times. The CDR3 spells CASSYSTWGRDTEAFF. CDR3 sequence (DNA): TGTGCCAGCAGTTACTCGACTTGGGGGCGAGACACTGAAGCTTTCTTT. The V and J genes are TRBV6-2 or TRBV6-3 and TRBJ1-1, with D perhaps matching TRBD1 (6 bases). Trimming shortened V by 0 bases and J by 3 bases, and 14 bases separated the two germline ends. Germline CDR1 MNHEY, CDR2 SVGEGT. This CDR3 comprises 16 residues.

In this sample, this clonotype turned up a few times. DNA of the CDR3: TGTGCCAGCCAGGCAGTAGGCTATGGCTACACCTTC. Its translation: CASQAVGYGYTF. This rearrangement joins TRBV2 to TRBJ1-2; D call uncertain. Germline V gives CDR1 SNHLY, CDR2 FYNNEI. Trimming pared 8 bases from V and 4 bases from J, leaving 11 bases between. The CDR3 consists of 12 residues.

The chain carries TRBV20-1 and TRBJ2-7, with 10 bases that match TRBD2. With 2 bases clipped from V and 2 bases from J, the junction kept 3 bases outside the gene matches. The CDR3 contains 14 residues. Germline V gives CDR1 DFQATT, CDR2 SNEGSKA (reference sequence). The CDR3 DNA reads TGCAGTGCTAGAACCCTAGCGGGGGCCTACGAGCAGTACTTC. This gives the protein CSARTLAGAYEQYF.

This clonotype was counted between two and nine times. This chain connects TRBV25-1 to TRBJ2-1; 15 bases map to TRBD2. This CDR3 is 15 amino acids long. The V and J ends lost 4 bases and 9 bases, in that order; junction bases with no gene match: 4. CDR1 MGHDK and CDR2 SYGVNS come from the germline V gene. CDR3 region: CASSGTSGGAAEQFF. The CDR3, as DNA: TGTGCCAGCAGTGGGACTAGCGGGGGGGCTGCTGAGCAGTTCTTC.

V and J are TRBV4-1 and TRBJ1-2; 9 bases line up with TRBD1. V shed 1 base and J 6 bases; nucleotides not matched to a gene: 9. Germline assignment: CDR1 MGHRA and CDR2 YSYEKL. The CDR3 is 16 residues long. CDR3 loop: CASSQVIQGDRDGYTF. CDR3 DNA: TGCGCCAGCAGCCAAGTAATACAGGGGGACAGGGATGGCTACACCTTC.